The clone carrying this T cell receptor beta chain was seen many times. Building of the TCR beta libraries involved iRepertoire HTBI primers and Arm-PCR of CDR3 regions. TCRdb recomputed calls from the multiplex PCR reads with MiXCR, one row per CDR3 protein. The profile shows 390,000 or so distinct CDR3 sequences, over 9.5% of them singletons. This sample was included in a study of regulatory T cells in long-lasting Graves disease. Time point indicated: newly diagnosed GD, antithyroid drugs for less than 3 months. TCR sequences were obtained from RNA taken from PBMCs. J lost 3 bases, V lost 8 bases, and 10 bases had no gene match. The CDR3 consists of 16 residues. Per germline, CDR1 SNHLY and CDR2 FYNNEI. This same sample was also part of a study on T cells in Graves' hyperthyroidism and ophthalmopathy.

The V gene is TRBV2, the J gene TRBJ1-5; 10 bases line up with TRBD1. Sequenced here: peripheral blood mononuclear cells (PBMCs), sampled at new diagnosis, from a patient treated with antithyroid drugs. The receptor was derived from a young woman with Graves disease. DNA for the CDR3: TGTGCCAGCTTCCCCGGGACAGGGGATATCAATCAGCCCCAGCATTTT. Translating gives CASFPGTGDINQPQHF.